A single sample is the source of the 20 T cell receptor beta chains below, sequenced in a study of T cell responses to AZD1222 COVID-19 vaccine. This table comes from immunoSEQ multiplex PCR, and its TCRdb copy is limited to in-frame clones, with some not included. The sample includes 75,000 to 95,000 clones, about 91% of them seen just once. The sample here was peripheral blood, taken 28 days after the second dose of the MenACWY control vaccine. The receptors shown here come from an adult who received the MenACWY meningococcal vaccine as a control.

This clone has ten or more counts. The chain links TRBV4-3 to TRBJ1-2; D possibly corresponds to TRBD1 (6 bases). Trimming removed 0 bases at V and 10 bases at J, with 12 bases between. CDR3 size: 13 residues. In germline, CDR1 is LGHNA, CDR2 YSLEER. CDR3 in amino acids: CASSQEPQGLYTF. CDR3 DNA: TGCGCCAGCAGCCAAGAACCTCAGGGGCTCTACACCTTC.

This clone was seen just once. The chain couples TRBV5-6 to TRBJ1-3, with 7 bases matching TRBD1. CDR1 is SGHDT, CDR2 YYEEEE, per germline. The V gene end was trimmed by 0 bases and the J gene end by 0 bases; junction bases not matched to a gene: 9. This CDR3 contains 18 residues. The CDR3 region is CASSLDSGTASSGNTIYF. For the CDR3, the DNA is TGTGCCAGCAGCTTGGATTCGGGGACAGCGAGCTCTGGAAACACCATATATTTT.

This chain joins TRBV3-1 (or the pseudogene TRBV3-2) and TRBJ1-2; no clear D. Germline assignment: CDR1 LGHDT and CDR2 YNNKEL (reference sequence). This CDR3 comprises 15 residues. V lost 0 bases, J lost 4 bases, and 12 bases lay in between. CDR3 bases: TGTGCCAGCAGCCAAGATCTCAGTTCGGGCTATGGCTACACCTTC. Encoded protein: CASSQDLSSGYGYTF.

The chain has TRBV2 and TRBJ1-5; D is unclear. Deletions cut 6 bases from V and 2 bases from J, with 14 bases between. CDR1 and CDR2 (germline): SNHLY, FYNNEI. This CDR3 has 15 residues. For the CDR3, the DNA is TGTGCCAGCAGGCGAGGGCTCACGGGCAATCAGCCCCAGCATTTT. This gives the protein CASRRGLTGNQPQHF.

The V gene is TRBV5-1, the J gene TRBJ1-2, with TRBD1 matching over 10 bases. The junction had 5 bases not matched to a gene; V was cut back by 5 bases and J by 1 base. The CDR3 runs 15 residues. CDR1 and CDR2 from the germline V gene are SGHRS and YFSETQ. The CDR3 DNA sequence: TGCGCCAGCAGAACTGGGACAGGGGTTAACTATGGCTACACCTTC. Its protein is CASRTGTGVNYGYTF.

The V and J genes are TRBV27 and TRBJ1-1; perhaps TRBD1 as D (5 bases). There are 13 residues in the CDR3. Germline V gene lookup returns CDR1 MNHEY and CDR2 SMNVEV (reference sequence). The ends were cut back, 5 bases at V and 1 base at J, with 8 bases in the middle. The CDR3 DNA sequence: TGTGCCAGCAGTCCCGGGGGGAACACTGAAGCTTTCTTT. This sequence encodes CASSPGGNTEAFF.

The chain combines TRBV13 with TRBJ2-1; 9 bases fit TRBD1. The J segment lost 6 bases and the V segment lost 4 bases, leaving 4 bases of the junction unmatched. The CDR3 covers 14 residues. CDR1 and CDR2 from the germline V gene are PRHDT and FYEKMQ (reference sequence). The CDR3 spells CASSWGQGLNEQFF. The CDR3 nucleotides are TGTGCCAGCAGCTGGGGACAGGGCCTCAATGAGCAGTTCTTC. The full variable domain, with the rest looked up from reference TRBV13 and TRBJ2-1, is AAGVIQSPRHLIKEKRETATLKCYPIPRHDTVYWYQQGPGQDPQFLISFYEKMQSDKGSIPDRFSAQQFSDYHSELNMSSLELGDSALYFCASSWGQGLNEQFFGPGTRLTVL.

The V call is TRBV5-1, the J call TRBJ2-3; D is ambiguous. V lost 4 bases, J lost 6 bases, and 15 bases lay in between. The CDR3 totals 14 residues. Germline values: CDR1 SGHRS, CDR2 YFSETQ. The DNA of the CDR3 is TGCGCCAGCAGCCCCAGTGGACGACGGGATACGCAGTATTTT. Its protein is CASSPSGRRDTQYF.

The chain employs TRBV30 and TRBJ2-5, with a possible D match to TRBD2 (6 bases). The CDR3 extends over 18 amino acids. The germline gives CDR1 GTSNPN, CDR2 SVGIG (reference sequence). V lost 2 bases to trimming and J lost 5 bases, with 27 bases between them. The CDR3 bases are TGTGCCTGGAGTCCCCCACGGGGGATGCTGGGGCCGGATGAGACCCAGTACTTC. Translation gives CAWSPPRGMLGPDETQYF.

This clone has more than one count but fewer than ten. The chain joins TRBV7-9 to TRBJ2-1; 10 bases line up with TRBD2. With 1 base clipped from V and 3 bases from J, the junction kept 3 bases outside the gene matches. CDR3 length equals 16 residues. Germline lookup yields CDR1 SEHNR and CDR2 FQNEAQ (reference sequence). In nucleotides, the CDR3 is TGTGCCAGCAGCTTAGTTAGCGGGGGGTTCTACAATGAGCAGTTCTTC. Protein product: CASSLVSGGFYNEQFF. The full variable domain, in which reference TRBV7-9 and TRBJ2-1 provide the parts outside the CDR3, is DTGVSQNPRHKITKRGQNVTFRCDPISEHNRLYWYRQTLGQGPEFLTYFQNEAQLEKSRLLSDRFSAERPKGSFSTLEIQRTEQGDSAMYLCASSLVSGGFYNEQFFGPGTRLTVL.

The chain carries TRBV7-2 and TRBJ2-7, with D possibly TRBD2 on 6 matching bases. The CDR3 loop spans 15 amino acids. CDR1 is SGHTA, CDR2 FQGNSA, per germline. The V end lost 0 bases, the J end lost 1 base, and 10 bases lay between the germline ends. CDR3 loop: CASSLAGGASYEQYF. The DNA for the CDR3 is TGTGCCAGCAGCTTAGCCGGCGGGGCGTCCTACGAGCAGTACTTC.

In DNA, the CDR3 is TGCGCCAGCAGCCCGGAGAGGGCAGGGCCGGGTGATGGGAAACTGTTTTTT. It specifies CASSPERAGPGDGKLFF. The chain has TRBV5-1 and TRBJ1-4; tentatively, D is TRBD1 (5 bases). The CDR3 spans 17 residues. V was pared by 4 bases and J by 11 bases, with 27 bases between. Germline V lookup: CDR1 SGHRS, CDR2 YFSETQ.

This chain connects TRBV20-1 to TRBJ2-7; weak D call: TRBD2 (6 bases). Germline assignment: CDR1 DFQATT and CDR2 SNEGSKA (reference sequence). The V gene lost 3 bases and the J gene lost 7 bases, with 10 bases spanning the gap. This CDR3 comprises 11 residues. For the CDR3, the DNA is TGCAGTGCTAGGAAGGGGACTGAGCAGTACTTC. This sequence encodes CSARKGTEQYF.

This chain joins TRBV12-3 or TRBV12-4 and TRBJ1-1, with 8 bases that match TRBD1. Trimming removed 6 bases from V and 3 bases from J; junction bases left unmatched: 3. This CDR3 is 13 amino acids long. CDR3 residues: CASRLGQDTEAFF. CDR3 bases: TGTGCCAGCAGATTGGGACAGGACACTGAAGCTTTCTTT.

The genes are TRBV14 and TRBJ1-2; D possibly corresponds to TRBD1 (5 bases). Looked up from germline, CDR1 is SGHDN and CDR2 is FVKESK. The CDR3 length is 14 residues. V lost 3 bases to trimming and J lost 0 bases, with 8 bases between them. The CDR3 DNA follows: TGTGCCAGCAGCCAGCCAGGGTCTAACTATGGCTACACCTTC. It is translated as CASSQPGSNYGYTF.

V usage is TRBV11-2 and J usage is TRBJ1-1; D unresolved. CDR1 and CDR2 (germline): SGHAT, FQNNGV. V was trimmed by 4 bases and J by 3 bases, leaving 9 bases between them. The CDR3 spans 13 residues. The CDR3 loop reads CASSSSVDTEAFF. In DNA, the CDR3 is TGTGCCAGCAGCTCGTCAGTAGACACTGAAGCTTTCTTT.

The CDR3 here is CASSPNRDGEAFF. In nucleotides, the CDR3 is TGTGCCAGCAGCCCTAACCGAGACGGTGAAGCTTTCTTT. The chain joins TRBV3-1 (or the pseudogene TRBV3-2) to TRBJ1-1; the D is unclear. This CDR3 comprises 13 residues. Germline V gives CDR1 LGHDT, CDR2 YNNKEL (reference sequence). V was clipped by 4 bases and J by 7 bases, with 13 bases between them.

This chain joins TRBV3-1 (or the pseudogene TRBV3-2) and TRBJ2-3; D ambiguous. The V and J ends lost 4 bases and 0 bases respectively, with 8 bases between them. The CDR3 has 14 residues. Germline V gene data show CDR1 as LGHDT and CDR2 as YNNKEL (reference sequence). The CDR3 loop reads CASSPTTSTDTQYF. The CDR3 DNA sequence: TGTGCCAGCAGCCCTACGACCAGCACAGATACGCAGTATTTT.

V is TRBV4-1 and J is TRBJ1-1; D is ambiguous. The V end was cut by 4 bases, the J end by 0 bases, with 12 bases between. Germline loops: CDR1 MGHRA, CDR2 YSYEKL. This CDR3 has 15 residues. The CDR3 DNA follows: TGCGCCAGCAGCCTCGGTTGGAAAATGAACACTGAAGCTTTCTTT. Amino acids: CASSLGWKMNTEAFF.

This sequence joins TRBV2 and TRBJ1-1, with no clear D. Trimming left V 4 bases short and J 8 bases short, with 8 bases between. The CDR3 contains 11 residues. Per germline, CDR1 SNHLY and CDR2 FYNNEI. DNA for the CDR3: TGTGCCAGCAGTGCGGGCAGGGAAGCTTTCTTT. Its protein is CASSAGREAFF.